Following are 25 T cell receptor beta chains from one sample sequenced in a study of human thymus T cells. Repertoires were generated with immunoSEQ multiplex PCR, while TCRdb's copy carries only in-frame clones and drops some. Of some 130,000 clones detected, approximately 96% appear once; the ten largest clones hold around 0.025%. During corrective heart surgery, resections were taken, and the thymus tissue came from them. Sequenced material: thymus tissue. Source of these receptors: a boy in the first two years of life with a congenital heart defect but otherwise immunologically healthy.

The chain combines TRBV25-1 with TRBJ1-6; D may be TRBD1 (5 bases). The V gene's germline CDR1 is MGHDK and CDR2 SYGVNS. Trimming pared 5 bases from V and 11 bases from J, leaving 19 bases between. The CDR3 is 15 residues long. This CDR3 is CASSISDSLTPPLHF. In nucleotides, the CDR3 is TGTGCCAGCAGTATTTCCGACAGCCTTACGCCACCCCTCCACTTT.

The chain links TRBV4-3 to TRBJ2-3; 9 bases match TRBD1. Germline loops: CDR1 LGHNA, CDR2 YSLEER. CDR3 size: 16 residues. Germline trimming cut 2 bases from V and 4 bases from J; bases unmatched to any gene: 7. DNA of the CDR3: TGCGCCAGCAGCCAACGGACAGGGGAGGGGGCAGATACGCAGTATTTT. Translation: CASSQRTGEGADTQYF.

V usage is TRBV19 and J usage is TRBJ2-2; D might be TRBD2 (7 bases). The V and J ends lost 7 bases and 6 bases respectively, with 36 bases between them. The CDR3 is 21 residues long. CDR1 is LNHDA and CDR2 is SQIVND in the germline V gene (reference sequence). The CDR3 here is CASTPSRGAVRAGSVPGELFF. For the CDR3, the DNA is TGTGCCAGTACCCCCAGTAGGGGGGCGGTTCGAGCGGGGAGTGTCCCCGGGGAGCTGTTTTTT.

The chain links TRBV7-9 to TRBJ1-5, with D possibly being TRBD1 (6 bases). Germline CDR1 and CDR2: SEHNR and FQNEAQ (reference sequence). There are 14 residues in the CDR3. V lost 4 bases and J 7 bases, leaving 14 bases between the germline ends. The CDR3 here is CASSWGGARQPQHF. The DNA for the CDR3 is TGTGCCAGCAGCTGGGGGGGGGCTAGGCAGCCCCAGCATTTT.

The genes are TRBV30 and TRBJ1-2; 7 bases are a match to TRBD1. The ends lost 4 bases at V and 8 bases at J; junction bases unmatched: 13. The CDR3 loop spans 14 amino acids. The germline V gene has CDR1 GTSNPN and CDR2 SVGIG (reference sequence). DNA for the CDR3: TGTGCCTGGATTCGACAGGGCCCCCCGGGAGGCTACACCTTC. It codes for CAWIRQGPPGGYTF.

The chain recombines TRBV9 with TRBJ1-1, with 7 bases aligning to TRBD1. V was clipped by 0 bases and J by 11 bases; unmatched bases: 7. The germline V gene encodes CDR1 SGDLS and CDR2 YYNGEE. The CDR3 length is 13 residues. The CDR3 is CASSVGRGQEAFF. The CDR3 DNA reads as TGTGCCAGCAGCGTAGGTCGAGGACAGGAGGCTTTCTTT. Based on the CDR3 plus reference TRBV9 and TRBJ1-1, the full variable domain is DSGVTQTPKHLITATGQRVTLRCSPRSGDLSVYWYQQSLDQGLQFLIQYYNGEERAKGNILERFSAQQFPDLHSELNLSSLELGDSALYFCASSVGRGQEAFFGQGTRLTVV.

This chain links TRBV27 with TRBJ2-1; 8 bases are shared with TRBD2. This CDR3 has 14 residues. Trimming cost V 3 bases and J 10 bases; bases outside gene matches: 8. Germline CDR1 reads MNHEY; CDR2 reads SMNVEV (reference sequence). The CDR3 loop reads CASSLVIAGYEQFF. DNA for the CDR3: TGTGCCAGCAGTTTGGTGATAGCGGGATACGAGCAGTTCTTC.

The DNA for the CDR3 is TGTGCCAGCAGTTTATGGGAGTCGTCCTACGAGCAGTACTTC. Amino acids: CASSLWESSYEQYF. This chain connects TRBV28 to TRBJ2-7; D gene unclear. The CDR3 contains 14 residues. Trimming cost V 0 bases and J 1 base, with 7 bases left between them. The germline CDR1 and CDR2 sequences are MDHEN and SYDVKM. Full variable domain (missing parts from reference TRBV28 and TRBJ2-7): DVKVTQSSRYLVKRTGEKVFLECVQDMDHENMFWYRQDPGLGLRLIYFSYDVKMKEKGDIPEGYSVSREKKERFSLILESASTNQTSMYLCASSLWESSYEQYFGPGTRLTVT.

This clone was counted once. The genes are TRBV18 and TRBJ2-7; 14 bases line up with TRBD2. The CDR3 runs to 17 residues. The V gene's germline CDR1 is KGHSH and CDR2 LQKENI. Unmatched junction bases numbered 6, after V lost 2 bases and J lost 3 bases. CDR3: CASSPATSGGVRYEQYF. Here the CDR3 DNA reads TGTGCCAGCTCACCAGCGACTAGCGGGGGGGTCCGCTACGAGCAGTACTTC.

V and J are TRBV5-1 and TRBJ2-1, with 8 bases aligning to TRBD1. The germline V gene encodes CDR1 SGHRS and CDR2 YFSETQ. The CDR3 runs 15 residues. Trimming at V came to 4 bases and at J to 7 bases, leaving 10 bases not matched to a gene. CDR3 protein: CASSPQDRARNEQFF. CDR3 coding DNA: TGCGCCAGCAGCCCCCAGGACAGGGCTCGGAATGAGCAGTTCTTC.

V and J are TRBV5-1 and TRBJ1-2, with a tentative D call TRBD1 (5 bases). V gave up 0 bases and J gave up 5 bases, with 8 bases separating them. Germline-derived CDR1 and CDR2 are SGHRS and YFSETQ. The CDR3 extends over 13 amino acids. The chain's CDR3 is CASSLGQRYGYTF. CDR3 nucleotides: TGCGCCAGCAGCTTGGGACAGCGGTATGGCTACACCTTC.

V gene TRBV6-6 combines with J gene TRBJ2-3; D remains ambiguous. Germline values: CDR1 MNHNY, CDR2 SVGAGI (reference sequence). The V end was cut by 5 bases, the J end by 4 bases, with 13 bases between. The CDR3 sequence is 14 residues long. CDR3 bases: TGTGCCAGCAGTCGATCTGACTCGTCAGATACGCAGTATTTT. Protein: CASSRSDSSDTQYF.

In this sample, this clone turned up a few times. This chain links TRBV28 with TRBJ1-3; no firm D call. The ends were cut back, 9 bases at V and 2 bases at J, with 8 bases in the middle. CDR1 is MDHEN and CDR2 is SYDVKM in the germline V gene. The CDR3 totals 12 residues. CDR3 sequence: CASGRAGNTIYF. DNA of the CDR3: TGTGCCAGTGGGAGGGCTGGAAACACCATATATTTT.

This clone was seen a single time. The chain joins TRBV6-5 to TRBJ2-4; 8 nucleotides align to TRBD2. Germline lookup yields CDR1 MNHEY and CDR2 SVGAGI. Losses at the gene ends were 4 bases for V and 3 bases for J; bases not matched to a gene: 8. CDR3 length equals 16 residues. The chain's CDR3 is CASSSGGGNGKNIQYF. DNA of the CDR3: TGTGCCAGCAGTTCGGGGGGGGGAAACGGCAAAAACATTCAGTACTTC.

CDR3 protein: CASRINPTQGYDTEAFF. In DNA, the CDR3 is TGTGCCAGCAGGATCAACCCTACCCAGGGGTACGACACTGAAGCTTTCTTT. The chain recombines TRBV28 with TRBJ1-1, with a weak D call TRBD1 (6 bases). This CDR3 is 17 amino acids long. The germline CDR1 and CDR2 sequences are MDHEN and SYDVKM. Trimming left V 6 bases short and J 3 bases short, with 23 bases between.

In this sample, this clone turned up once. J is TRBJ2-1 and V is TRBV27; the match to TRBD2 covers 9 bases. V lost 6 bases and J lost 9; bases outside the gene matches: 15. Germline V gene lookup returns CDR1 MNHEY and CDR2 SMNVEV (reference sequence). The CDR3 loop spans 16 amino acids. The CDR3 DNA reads TGTGCCAGCAGCCTCCAAGGCGGGGGGGCTCCCAGTGAGCAGTTCTTC. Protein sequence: CASSLQGGGAPSEQFF.

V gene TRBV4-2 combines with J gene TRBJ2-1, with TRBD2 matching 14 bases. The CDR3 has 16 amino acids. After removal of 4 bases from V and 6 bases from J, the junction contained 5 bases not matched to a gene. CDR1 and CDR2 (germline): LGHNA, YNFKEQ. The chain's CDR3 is CASSLRLAGGLNEQFF. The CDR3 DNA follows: TGTGCCAGCAGCCTAAGACTAGCGGGGGGGCTCAATGAGCAGTTCTTC.

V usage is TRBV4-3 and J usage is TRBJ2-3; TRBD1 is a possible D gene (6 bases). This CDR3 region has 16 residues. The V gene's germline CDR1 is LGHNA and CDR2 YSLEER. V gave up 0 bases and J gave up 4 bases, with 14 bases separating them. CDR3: CASSQDLNRVPDTQYF. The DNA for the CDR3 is TGCGCCAGCAGCCAAGATTTAAACAGGGTTCCAGATACGCAGTATTTT.

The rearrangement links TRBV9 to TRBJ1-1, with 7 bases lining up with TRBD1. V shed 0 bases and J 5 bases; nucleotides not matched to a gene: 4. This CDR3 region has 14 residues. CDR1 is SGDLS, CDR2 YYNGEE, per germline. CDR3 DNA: TGTGCCAGCAGCGTAGTCACAGGGGAGACTGAAGCTTTCTTT. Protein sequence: CASSVVTGETEAFF.

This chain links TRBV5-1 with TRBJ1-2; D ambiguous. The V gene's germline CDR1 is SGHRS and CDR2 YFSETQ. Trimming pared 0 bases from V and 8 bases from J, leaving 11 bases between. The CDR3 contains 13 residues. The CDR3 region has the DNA TGCGCCAGCAGCTTGGATGTGGGTGGCGGCTACACCTTC. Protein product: CASSLDVGGGYTF.

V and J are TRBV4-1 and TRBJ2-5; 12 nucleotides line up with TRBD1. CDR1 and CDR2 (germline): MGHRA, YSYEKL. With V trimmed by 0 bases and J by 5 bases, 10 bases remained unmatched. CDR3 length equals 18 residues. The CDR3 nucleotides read TGCGCCAGCAGCCAAGAACCGGGACAGGGGGCCGACATGGAGACCCAGTACTTC. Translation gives CASSQEPGQGADMETQYF.

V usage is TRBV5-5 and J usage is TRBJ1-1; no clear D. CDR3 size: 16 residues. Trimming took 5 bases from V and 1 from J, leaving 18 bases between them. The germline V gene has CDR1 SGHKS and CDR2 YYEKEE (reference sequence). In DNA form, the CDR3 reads TGTGCCAGCAGGCTTGGAAACCTCGGCAGGAACACTGAAGCTTTCTTT. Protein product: CASRLGNLGRNTEAFF.

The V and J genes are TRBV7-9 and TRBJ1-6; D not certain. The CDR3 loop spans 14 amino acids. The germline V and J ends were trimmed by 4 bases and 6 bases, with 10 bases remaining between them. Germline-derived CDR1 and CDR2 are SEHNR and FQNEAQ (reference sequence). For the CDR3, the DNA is TGTGCCAGCAGCTACAACAGCCTTAATTCACCCCTCCACTTT. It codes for CASSYNSLNSPLHF.

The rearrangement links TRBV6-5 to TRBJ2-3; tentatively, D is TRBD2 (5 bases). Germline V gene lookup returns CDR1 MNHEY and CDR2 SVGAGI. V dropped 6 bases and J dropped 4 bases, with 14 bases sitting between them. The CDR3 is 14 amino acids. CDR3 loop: CASSDTGGSDTQYF. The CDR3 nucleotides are TGTGCCAGCAGCGATACCGGAGGATCAGATACGCAGTATTTT.

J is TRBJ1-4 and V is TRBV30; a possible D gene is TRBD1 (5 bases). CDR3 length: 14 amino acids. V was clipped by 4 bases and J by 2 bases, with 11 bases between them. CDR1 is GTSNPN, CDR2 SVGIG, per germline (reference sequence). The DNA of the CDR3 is TGTGCCTGGACAGGGCGGTGGACTAATGAAAAACTGTTTTTT. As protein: CAWTGRWTNEKLFF.